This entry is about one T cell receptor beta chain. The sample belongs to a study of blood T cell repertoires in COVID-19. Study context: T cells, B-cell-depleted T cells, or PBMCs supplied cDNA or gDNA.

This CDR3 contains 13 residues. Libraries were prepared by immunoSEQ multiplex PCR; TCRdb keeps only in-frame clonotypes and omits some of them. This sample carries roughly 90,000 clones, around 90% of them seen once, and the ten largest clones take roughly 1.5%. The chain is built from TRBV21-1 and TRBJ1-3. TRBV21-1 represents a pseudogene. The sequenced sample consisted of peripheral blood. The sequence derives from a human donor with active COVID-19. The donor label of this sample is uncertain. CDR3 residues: CASSPRGGDTIYF. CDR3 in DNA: TGTGCCAGCAGCCCCCGGGGGGGAGACACCATATATTTT.